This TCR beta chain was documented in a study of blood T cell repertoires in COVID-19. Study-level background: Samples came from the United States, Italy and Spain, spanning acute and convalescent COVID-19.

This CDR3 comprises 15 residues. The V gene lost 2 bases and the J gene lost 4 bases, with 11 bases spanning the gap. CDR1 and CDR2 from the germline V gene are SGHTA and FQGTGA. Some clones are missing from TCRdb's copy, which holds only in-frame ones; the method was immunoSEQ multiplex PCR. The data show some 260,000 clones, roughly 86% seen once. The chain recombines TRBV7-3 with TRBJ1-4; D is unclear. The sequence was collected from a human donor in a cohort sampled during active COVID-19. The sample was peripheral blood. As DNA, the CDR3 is TGTGCCAGCAGCTTATTGTGGCTGATTAATGAAAAACTGTTTTTT. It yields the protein CASSLLWLINEKLFF. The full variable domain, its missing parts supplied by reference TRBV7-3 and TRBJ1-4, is GAGVSQTPSNKVTEKGKYVELRCDPISGHTALYWYRQSLGQGPEFLIYFQGTGAADDSGLPNDRFFAVRPEGSVSTLKIQRTERGDSAVYLCASSLLWLINEKLFFGSGTQLSVL.